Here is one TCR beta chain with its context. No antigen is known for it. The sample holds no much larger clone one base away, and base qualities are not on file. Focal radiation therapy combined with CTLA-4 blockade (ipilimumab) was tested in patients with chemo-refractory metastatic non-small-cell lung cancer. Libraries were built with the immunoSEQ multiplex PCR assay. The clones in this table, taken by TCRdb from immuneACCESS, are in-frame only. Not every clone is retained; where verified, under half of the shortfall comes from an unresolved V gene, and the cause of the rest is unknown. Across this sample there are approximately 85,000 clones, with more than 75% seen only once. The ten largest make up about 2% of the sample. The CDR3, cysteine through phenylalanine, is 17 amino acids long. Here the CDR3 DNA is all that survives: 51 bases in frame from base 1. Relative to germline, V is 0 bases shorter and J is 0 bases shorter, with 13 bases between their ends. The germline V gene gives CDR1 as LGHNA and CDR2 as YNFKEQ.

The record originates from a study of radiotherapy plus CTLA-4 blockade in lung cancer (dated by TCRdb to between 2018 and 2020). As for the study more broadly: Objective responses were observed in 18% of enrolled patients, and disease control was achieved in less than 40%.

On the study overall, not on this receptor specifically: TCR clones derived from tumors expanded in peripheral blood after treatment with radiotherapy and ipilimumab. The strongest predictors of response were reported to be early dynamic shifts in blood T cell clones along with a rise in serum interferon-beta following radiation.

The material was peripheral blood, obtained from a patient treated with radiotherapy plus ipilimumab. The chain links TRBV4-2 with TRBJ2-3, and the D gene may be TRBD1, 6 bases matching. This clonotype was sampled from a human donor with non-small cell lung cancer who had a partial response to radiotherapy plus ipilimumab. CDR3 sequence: CASSQDPQGPSTDTQYF. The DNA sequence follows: TGTGCCAGCAGCCAAGATCCCCAGGGGCCTAGCACAGATACGCAGTATTTT.